This T cell receptor beta chain emerged from a study of shared clonotypes between healthy human individuals. CD8 cells regarded as naive lacked CD45RO, were positively chosen for CCR7, and omitted terminally differentiated effector memory CD45RA+ cells. Sequenced by immunoSEQ multiplex PCR; TCRdb stores in-frame clones only, minus some. The data show 660,000 or so clones, about 95% seen once. The CDR3 runs 15 residues. V lost 0 bases to trimming and J lost 4 bases, with 12 bases between them. Germline V CDR1 and CDR2: MGHRA, YSYEKL. This clone has just one count. This TCR was recovered from a woman aged 25 to 39 in good health. Sequencing input: naive CD8+ T cells sorted from blood. The rearrangement links TRBV4-1 to TRBJ1-2; D remains unclear. CDR3 region: CASSQDSEVIYGYTF. DNA of the CDR3: TGCGCCAGCAGCCAAGACTCCGAGGTAATCTATGGCTACACCTTC.